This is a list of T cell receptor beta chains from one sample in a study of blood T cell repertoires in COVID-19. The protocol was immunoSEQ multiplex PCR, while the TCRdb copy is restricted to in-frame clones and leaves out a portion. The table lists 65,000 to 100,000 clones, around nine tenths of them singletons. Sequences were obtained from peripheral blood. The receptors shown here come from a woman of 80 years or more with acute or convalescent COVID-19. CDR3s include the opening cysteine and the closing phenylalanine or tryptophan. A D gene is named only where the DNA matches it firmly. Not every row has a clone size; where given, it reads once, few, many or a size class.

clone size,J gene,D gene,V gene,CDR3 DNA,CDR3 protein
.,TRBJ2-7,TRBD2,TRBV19,TGTGCCAGTAAGTTCTCCACTAGCGGGGAGACCTACGAGCAGTACTTC,CASKFSTSGETYEQYF
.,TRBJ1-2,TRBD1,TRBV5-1,TGCGCCAGCAGCCAGGACAGGACAACTAACTATGGCTACACCTTC,CASSQDRTTNYGYTF
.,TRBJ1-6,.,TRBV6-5,TGTGCCAGCAGGCAGGGTTCCTATAATTCACCCCTCCACTTT,CASRQGSYNSPLHF
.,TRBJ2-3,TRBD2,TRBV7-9,TGTGCCAGCAGCTTAGCGATAGTGCGGGAGCCAGATACGCAGTATTTT,CASSLAIVREPDTQYF
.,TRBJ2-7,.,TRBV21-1,TGTGCCAGCAGCAAAGGAGGGCTAGCGGGAGATCAGGAGCAGTACTTC,CASSKGGLAGDQEQYF
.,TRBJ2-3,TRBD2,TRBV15,TGTGCCACCAGCAGCGGAGCGGGGGGTTTAGTGGATACGCAGTATTTT,CATSSGAGGLVDTQYF
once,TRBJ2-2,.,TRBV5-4,TGTGCCAGCAGCCGCGACACCGGGGAGCTGTTTTTT,CASSRDTGELFF
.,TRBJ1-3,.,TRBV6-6,TGTGCCAGCAGCCCCACGATCCCACGGGGAAACACCATATATTTT,CASSPTIPRGNTIYF
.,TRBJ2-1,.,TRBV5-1,TGCGCCAGCAGCTCCGGACTGAGCTCCTACAATGAGCAGTTCTTC,CASSSGLSSYNEQFF
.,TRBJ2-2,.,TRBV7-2,TGTGCCAGCAGCTTACAGCGATCCAAGCTGTTTTTT,CASSLQRSKLFF
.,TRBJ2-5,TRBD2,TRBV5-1,TGCGCCAGCAGGCCGGGGACTAGCCCTGAGACCCAGTACTTC,CASRPGTSPETQYF
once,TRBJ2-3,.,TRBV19,TGTGCCAGTAGTATTCGGGGGGCCCGCACAGATACGCAGTATTTT,CASSIRGARTDTQYF
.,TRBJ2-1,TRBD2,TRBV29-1,TGCCGCGTTGAATTTCGGGCGGGGGTAATTTTTGGGGAGCAGTTCTTC,CRVEFRAGVIFGEQFF
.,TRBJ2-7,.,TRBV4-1,TGCGCCAGCAGACGGGAAGAAACCTCGTGGTACGAGCAGTACTTC,CASRREETSWYEQYF
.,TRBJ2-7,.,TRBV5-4,TGTGCCAGCAGCCTAGATAACGAGCAGTACTTC,CASSLDNEQYF
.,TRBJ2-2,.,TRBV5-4,TGTGCCAGCAGCTCGAAAGACAGGAAGGCCGGGGAGCTGTTTTTT,CASSSKDRKAGELFF
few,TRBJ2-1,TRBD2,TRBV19,TGTGCCAGTAGTATCCTCGGACTAGCGGGAGGGCCGGGCAATGAGCAGTTCTTC,CASSILGLAGGPGNEQFF
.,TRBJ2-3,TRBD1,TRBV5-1,TGCGCCAGCAGCCCGGGACAGCAAAGCACAGATACGCAGTATTTT,CASSPGQQSTDTQYF
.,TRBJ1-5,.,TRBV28,TGTGCCAGCACCCTCCCGGGAGGCAATCAGCCCCAGCATTTT,CASTLPGGNQPQHF
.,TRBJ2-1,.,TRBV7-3,TGTGCCAGCAGCTTAACCTATGGCAATGAGCAGTTCTTC,CASSLTYGNEQFF
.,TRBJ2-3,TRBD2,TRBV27,TGTGCCAGCAGTCCTAGGGCGGGGGTTCACCTTAGCACAGATACGCAGTATTTT,CASSPRAGVHLSTDTQYF
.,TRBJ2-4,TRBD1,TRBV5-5,TGTGCCAGCAGCCTACAGGGGAATCTGGACATTCAGTACTTC,CASSLQGNLDIQYF
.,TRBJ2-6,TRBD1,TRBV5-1,TGCGCCAGCGGCCCGACAGGGGCGAATACAGGGGCCAACGTCCTGACTTTC,CASGPTGANTGANVLTF
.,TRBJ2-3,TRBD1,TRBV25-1,TGTGCCAGCAGTGAGACAGGGACCTTCACAGATACGCAGTATTTT,CASSETGTFTDTQYF
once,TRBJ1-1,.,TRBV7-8,TGTGCCAGCACCCTCGAGGGAATAGGGTCCCGCTTGTTGAACACTGAAGCTTTCTTT,CASTLEGIGSRLLNTEAFF
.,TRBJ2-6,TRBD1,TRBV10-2,TGCGCCAGCATTCCCACCCTGGGACAGGGGGCGGCAGGGGCCAACGTCCTGACTTTC,CASIPTLGQGAAGANVLTF
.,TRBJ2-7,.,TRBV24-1,TGTGCCACCTTATCAGACTCCTACGAGCAGTACTTC,CATLSDSYEQYF
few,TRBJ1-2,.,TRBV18,TGTGCCAGCTCACCAGTGACAGATAATTATGGCTACACCTTC,CASSPVTDNYGYTF
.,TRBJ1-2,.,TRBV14,TGTGCCAGCAGCCTCCACAGGGATTGGAACTATGGCTACACCTTC,CASSLHRDWNYGYTF
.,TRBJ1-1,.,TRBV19,TGTGCCAGTTCGGCGGGACGCTTAGAGGAAGGCACTGAAGCTTTCTTT,CASSAGRLEEGTEAFF
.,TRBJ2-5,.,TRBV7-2,TGTGCCAGCAGCTTAGGGGGCCCGCTGCAAGAGACCCAGTACTTC,CASSLGGPLQETQYF
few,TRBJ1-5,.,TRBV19,TGTGCCAGTACCCGGTCGGGGTGGGGAGATTATCAGCCCCAGCATTTT,CASTRSGWGDYQPQHF
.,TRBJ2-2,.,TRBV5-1,TGCGCCAGCAGCTTGGCAGGGTCCCGGGAGCTGTTTTTT,CASSLAGSRELFF